This T cell receptor beta chain was captured in a study of vaccination effects on CD4 cells after COVID-19. On the study more broadly: Convalescent patients (n = two) were sampled 16 days and one week prevaccination. The study, taken as a whole, reports: At late timepoints after vaccination, vaccine- and infection-induced clones shrank markedly.

Trimming cost V 5 bases and J 5 bases, with 12 bases left between them. This CDR3 has 13 amino acids. Pools of viral peptides were used by the ViraFEST assay to expand antigen-specific CD4+ T cells ahead of sequencing. Isolation of CD4+ T cells took place after around 10 days of culture. Confirmation by PCR established that the person had SARS-CoV-2 infection between March and December 2020. The repertoire was sequenced with immunoSEQ multiplex PCR; TCRdb's copy has only in-frame clones and lacks some. The table records nearly 45,000 clones, approximately 77% of them present only once. As concerns this clone: Its antigen is unknown.

This rearrangement joins TRBV12-3 or TRBV12-4 to TRBJ2-5, with a weak D call TRBD2 (5 bases). This sample comprised CD4+ T cells from PBMCs cultured with a peptide pool, obtained before COVID-19 vaccination. The sequence was collected from a human donor who had a prior SARS-CoV-2 infection. The CDR3 protein is CASSTTGVETQYF. The CDR3 DNA reads TGTGCCAGCAGTACCACCGGGGTGGAGACCCAGTACTTC.